Each of the 30 T cell receptor beta chains below was sequenced from the same sample in a study of T cell responses to AZD1222 COVID-19 vaccine. The method was immunoSEQ multiplex PCR; TCRdb's version includes in-frame clones alone and lacks a portion of them. The sample consists of 150,000 to 200,000 clones, 92% of them appearing once. Specimen: peripheral blood, collected 28 days after the second AZD1222 dose. The receptors here all came from an adult who received the AZD1222 COVID-19 vaccine.

The gene calls are TRBV7-3 and TRBJ2-2; tentatively, D is TRBD1 (6 bases). Deletions cut 0 bases from V and 10 bases from J, with 12 bases between. There are 14 residues in the CDR3. The germline V gene encodes CDR1 SGHTA and CDR2 FQGTGA. The CDR3 protein is CASSLTDRSPELFF. DNA of the CDR3: TGTGCCAGCAGCTTAACTGACAGGTCGCCGGAGCTGTTTTTT.

The chain is built from TRBV5-4 and TRBJ2-7; 7 positions match TRBD1. CDR3 length equals 13 residues. The germline V gene has CDR1 SGHNT and CDR2 YYREEE (reference sequence). Trimming cost V 5 bases and J 5 bases; bases outside gene matches: 7. CDR3 bases: TGTGCCAGCAGACCTCGACAGGGTGACGAGCAGTACTTC. Its translation: CASRPRQGDEQYF.

The CDR3 DNA is TGCGCCAGCGGGACCGGGACAAACAATGAGCAGTTCTTC. Translating it yields CASGTGTNNEQFF. The rearrangement uses TRBV4-1 and TRBJ2-1; possible D gene TRBD1, 6 bases. CDR1 is MGHRA and CDR2 is YSYEKL in the germline V gene. V lost 8 bases and J lost 5, with 13 bases in between. This CDR3 spans 13 amino acids.

The rearrangement uses TRBV2 and TRBJ2-1, with D unresolved. The germline V gene encodes CDR1 SNHLY and CDR2 FYNNEI. V lost 2 bases and J 0 bases, leaving 11 bases between the germline ends. The CDR3 contains 16 residues. The CDR3 DNA follows: TGTGCCAGCAGTGAATTGAGTCCTAGCTCCTACAATGAGCAGTTCTTC. This sequence encodes CASSELSPSSYNEQFF. Looking up the rest from reference TRBV2 and TRBJ2-1 gives the full variable domain: EPEVTQTPSHQVTQMGQEVILRCVPISNHLYFYWYRQILGQKVEFLVSFYNNEISEKSEIFDDQFSVERPDGSNFTLKIRSTKLEDSAMYFCASSELSPSSYNEQFFGPGTRLTVL.

The chain carries TRBV4-2 and TRBJ1-4; D is ambiguous. The CDR3 spans 13 residues. Germline V gene data show CDR1 as LGHNA and CDR2 as YNFKEQ. Deletions cut 2 bases from V and 6 bases from J, with 7 bases between. The CDR3 DNA follows: TGTGCCAGCAGCCAAAAGGGCGATGAAAAACTGTTTTTT. This encodes CASSQKGDEKLFF.

This clone was counted once. The chain employs TRBV12-3 or TRBV12-4 and TRBJ1-5; 8 nucleotides agree with TRBD1. The length of the CDR3 is 13 residues. Germline trimming cut 6 bases from V and 6 bases from J; bases unmatched to any gene: 4. The CDR3 region has the DNA TGTGCCAGCAGCCACGACAGGGGTCAGCCCCAGCATTTT. Protein product: CASSHDRGQPQHF.

The gene calls are TRBV5-8 and TRBJ2-4; the match to TRBD2 covers 8 bases. The junction had 2 bases not matched to a gene; V was cut back by 0 bases and J by 0 bases. This CDR3 comprises 16 residues. The germline CDR1 and CDR2 sequences are SGHTS and YDEGEE. The CDR3 DNA sequence: TGTGCCAGCAGCTTGGGACTAGCGTTAGCCAAAAACATTCAGTACTTC. This codes for CASSLGLALAKNIQYF.

The V gene is TRBV18, the J gene TRBJ1-2; 10 nucleotides agree with TRBD1. This CDR3 comprises 13 residues. V lost 6 bases to trimming and J lost 3 bases; unmatched junction nucleotides: 1. Germline V lookup: CDR1 KGHSH, CDR2 LQKENI. CDR3 coding DNA: TGTGCCAGCTCCGGGACAGGGGACTATGGCTACACCTTC. It translates to CASSGTGDYGYTF.

The genes are TRBV29-1 and TRBJ1-1; D is possibly TRBD1 (5 bases). Germline-derived CDR1 and CDR2 are SQVTM and ANQGSEA. V was clipped by 7 bases and J by 3 bases, with 18 bases between them. The CDR3 is 14 residues long. CDR3 residues: CSARKGQSYTEAFF. Written as DNA, the CDR3 is TGCAGCGCTCGAAAGGGGCAGTCCTACACTGAAGCTTTCTTT.

V and J are TRBV29-1 and TRBJ1-1, with 9 bases lining up with TRBD1. This CDR3 region has 12 residues. CDR1 SQVTM and CDR2 ANQGSEA come from the germline V gene. V was pared by 3 bases and J by 6 bases, with 2 bases of the junction left unmatched. Here the CDR3 DNA reads TGCAGCGTTGAGGACAGGGGCGCTGAAGCTTTCTTT. Translated, it gives CSVEDRGAEAFF.

The chain recombines TRBV5-8 with TRBJ1-2, with D uncertain. The V gene's germline CDR1 is SGHTS and CDR2 YDEGEE. The V end lost 4 bases, the J end lost 12 bases, and 25 bases lay between the germline ends. The CDR3 totals 15 residues. The CDR3 loop reads CASSVVRAGGMMDTF. In DNA, the CDR3 is TGTGCCAGCAGCGTAGTCCGGGCAGGCGGAATGATGGACACCTTC.

This chain joins TRBV21-1 and TRBJ2-4. TRBV21-1 is shown as a pseudogene. The CDR3 totals 17 residues. CDR3 region: CASSKGGIVLAKNIQYF. CDR3 coding DNA: TGTGCCAGCAGCAAAGGTGGAATAGTCCTAGCCAAAAACATTCAGTACTTC.

This chain connects TRBV27 to TRBJ2-7, with D perhaps given as TRBD1 or TRBD2 (5 bases each). Looked up from germline, CDR1 is MNHEY and CDR2 is SMNVEV (reference sequence). V dropped 4 bases and J dropped 4 bases, with 17 bases sitting between them. The CDR3 runs 15 residues. CDR3 region: CASSSVRGLGYEQYF. CDR3 DNA sequence: TGTGCCAGCAGTTCCGTGAGGGGTTTGGGATACGAGCAGTACTTC.

This chain joins TRBV30 and TRBJ1-2; 8 nucleotides align to TRBD1. This CDR3 contains 12 residues. V shed 2 bases, J shed 14 bases, and the junction held 10 bases outside the gene matches. The germline gives CDR1 GTSNPN, CDR2 SVGIG (reference sequence). The CDR3 DNA reads as TGTGCCTGGAGTTCAGGGGGCGCTAATTTTACCTTC. Encoded protein: CAWSSGGANFTF.

A single count supports this clone. V gene TRBV6-4 combines with J gene TRBJ2-3, with 9 bases fitting TRBD1. From germline, CDR1 is MRHNA and CDR2 SNTAGT. The CDR3 runs to 15 residues. The junction had 5 bases not matched to a gene; V was cut back by 6 bases and J by 1 base. CDR3 DNA sequence: TGTGCCAGCAGCGTAAGGACAGGGGGCACAGATACGCAGTATTTT. This codes for CASSVRTGGTDTQYF.

The gene calls are TRBV6-5 and TRBJ1-2; 8 nucleotides match TRBD1. J was trimmed by 7 bases and V by 0 bases; bases with no gene match: 7. Germline V gene lookup returns CDR1 MNHEY and CDR2 SVGAGI. The CDR3 length is 15 residues. The CDR3 DNA follows: TGTGCCAGCAGTTACTCGCAGGGGGCGAACACTGGCTACACCTTC. Translating it yields CASSYSQGANTGYTF.

This chain connects TRBV30 to TRBJ1-3; 10 bases agree with TRBD1. Germline CDR1 GTSNPN, CDR2 SVGIG (reference sequence). CDR3 length: 15 amino acids. V lost 0 bases and J lost 11; bases outside the gene matches: 10. CDR3 coding DNA: TGTGCCTGGAGTGTATGGGACAGGGGTGTCATCCCCATATATTTT. Its protein is CAWSVWDRGVIPIYF.

The chain has TRBV4-2 and TRBJ1-1; the D gene is possibly TRBD1 (5 bases). V was cut by 0 bases and J by 5 bases, with 13 bases left in between. The V gene's germline CDR1 is LGHNA and CDR2 YNFKEQ. The CDR3 loop spans 15 amino acids. DNA for the CDR3: TGTGCCAGCAGCCAAGATTCCGGGGCGTGGACTGAAGCTTTCTTT. Its protein product is CASSQDSGAWTEAFF.

The chain employs TRBV19 and TRBJ1-5, with D possibly being TRBD1 (5 bases). Germline-derived CDR1 and CDR2 are LNHDA and SQIVND (reference sequence). The CDR3 consists of 15 residues. Trimming removed 5 bases from V and 0 bases from J, with 11 bases in between. The CDR3 DNA sequence: TGTGCCAGTAGTCAGACAGCGTATAGCAATCAGCCCCAGCATTTT. The encoded protein is CASSQTAYSNQPQHF. The complete variable domain, with remaining parts taken from reference TRBV19 and TRBJ1-5, reads DGGITQSPKYLFRKEGQNVTLSCEQNLNHDAMYWYRQDPGQGLRLIYYSQIVNDFQKGDIAEGYSVSREKKESFPLTVTSAQKNPTAFYLCASSQTAYSNQPQHFGDGTRLSIL.

The chain carries TRBV18 and TRBJ2-1; TRBD2 matches 12 bases. With 3 bases clipped from V and 12 bases from J, the junction kept 9 bases outside the gene matches. The CDR3 has 15 amino acids. Germline CDR1 reads KGHSH; CDR2 reads LQKENI. In DNA, the CDR3 is TGTGCCAGCTCACCTACAAACGGACTAGCGGGGACGCAGTTCTTC. Its protein product is CASSPTNGLAGTQFF.

The chain joins TRBV19 to TRBJ1-2, with D perhaps matching TRBD1 (5 bases). CDR1 LNHDA and CDR2 SQIVND come from the germline V gene (reference sequence). CDR3 length equals 15 residues. V lost 5 bases and J lost 4, with 17 bases in between. The CDR3, as DNA: TGTGCCAGTAGTGCCAGACCAGGGTCCCCCTATGGCTACACCTTC. Amino acids: CASSARPGSPYGYTF.

Notes on this clone: The junction departs from the called germline gene at one end, perhaps through a read error. The V and J genes are TRBV19 and TRBJ2-1; no reliable D call. Germline values: CDR1 LNHDA, CDR2 SQIVND (reference sequence). There are 16 residues in the CDR3. The CDR3 DNA sequence: TGTGCCAGTAGTATAGATCACGAGTACTCCTACAGTGAGCAGTTCTTC. The encoded protein is CASSIDHEYSYSEQFF.

This clone was picked up one time. The V and J genes are TRBV24-1 and TRBJ1-1; D gene uncertain. The CDR3 runs 14 residues. The germline CDR1 and CDR2 sequences are KGHDR and SFDVKD. V shed 6 bases and J shed 1 base, with 11 bases lying between them. The CDR3: CATSPAGTNTEAFF. The DNA for the CDR3 is TGTGCCACCAGTCCAGCTGGTACGAACACTGAAGCTTTCTTT.

This clone was observed a handful of times. J is TRBJ2-7 and V is TRBV30; no clear D. This CDR3 is built from 11 residues. The V end was cut by 2 bases, the J end by 3 bases, with 5 bases between. The germline CDR1 and CDR2 sequences are GTSNPN and SVGIG (reference sequence). CDR3 sequence (DNA): TGTGCCTGGAGTATCAACTACGAGCAGTACTTC. Protein: CAWSINYEQYF.

The chain carries TRBV7-2 and TRBJ2-7; 7 bases line up with TRBD2. V was pared by 2 bases and J by 2 bases, with 3 bases of the junction left unmatched. The germline gives CDR1 SGHTA, CDR2 FQGNSA. The CDR3 runs to 14 residues. The CDR3, as DNA: TGTGCCAGCAGCTTAAGCGGGGCACCCTACGAGCAGTACTTC. Its translation is CASSLSGAPYEQYF.

The genes are TRBV19 and TRBJ2-2; weak D call: TRBD1 (6 bases). There are 14 residues in the CDR3. Germline CDR1 and CDR2: LNHDA and SQIVND (reference sequence). Trimming shortened V by 5 bases and J by 3 bases, and 10 bases separated the two germline ends. This CDR3 is CASSLGAYTGELFF. The DNA for the CDR3 is TGTGCCAGTAGTCTGGGGGCGTACACCGGGGAGCTGTTTTTT.

The V gene is TRBV9, the J gene TRBJ2-1; D not resolved. Trimming removed 4 bases from V and 5 bases from J, with 7 bases in between. The CDR3 length is 12 residues. Germline V CDR1 and CDR2: SGDLS, YYNGEE. The CDR3 bases are TGTGCCAGCAGCCCCCCCCACAATGAGCAGTTCTTC. Amino acids: CASSPPHNEQFF.

The J gene is TRBJ1-2, the V gene TRBV5-1; D may be TRBD1 (5 bases). V was clipped by 7 bases and J by 8 bases, with 21 bases between them. The CDR3 has 14 residues. The germline V gene has CDR1 SGHRS and CDR2 YFSETQ. CDR3 in DNA: TGCGCCAGCCGAATCCCCGGGACCGACGGGGGCTACACCTTC. Translating gives CASRIPGTDGGYTF.

The chain uses TRBV6-5 and TRBJ1-6, with unresolved D. Between the trimmed V and J ends, which lost 6 bases and 8 bases, there was a span of 8 bases. CDR3 length: 12 amino acids. Germline loops: CDR1 MNHEY, CDR2 SVGAGI. CDR3 in amino acids: CASRTGYSPLHF. In nucleotides, the CDR3 is TGTGCCAGCAGGACGGGGTATTCACCCCTCCACTTT.

This chain joins TRBV5-4 and TRBJ1-2; 7 bases line up with TRBD1. J was trimmed by 1 base and V by 0 bases; bases with no gene match: 3. The germline gives CDR1 SGHNT, CDR2 YYREEE (reference sequence). The CDR3 has 15 residues. The CDR3 loop is CASSLVAGGNYGYTF. In nucleotides, the CDR3 is TGTGCCAGCAGCTTGGTGGCAGGGGGTAACTATGGCTACACCTTC.